The rows below give T cell receptor beta chains drawn from one sample of a study of blood T cell repertoires in COVID-19. The table came from immunoSEQ multiplex PCR; TCRdb's copy has only in-frame clones and leaves some out. The table shows 150,000 or so clones, with over 65% occurring only once. The sequenced material came from peripheral blood. The receptor set was obtained from a man older than 75 with acute or convalescent COVID-19. CDR3s include the opening cysteine and the closing phenylalanine or tryptophan. Fields, in order: clone size, J gene, V gene, D gene, CDR3 protein, CDR3 DNA. A D gene is named only where the DNA matches it firmly. Rows give clone size only sometimes, using once, few, many, or a class for an expanded clone.

>NA|TRBJ1-5|TRBV6-5|TRBD1
CALGDRAGNQPQHF
TGTGCCCTGGGGGACAGGGCGGGTAATCAGCCCCAGCATTTT
>few|TRBJ2-7|TRBV10-2|NA
CASSGQYEQYF
TGCGCCAGCAGTGGACAGTACGAGCAGTACTTC
>NA|TRBJ1-6|TRBV5-1|TRBD1
CASSIPGQGNSPLHF
TGCGCCAGCAGCATCCCGGGACAGGGTAATTCACCCCTCCACTTT
>NA|TRBJ2-7|TRBV29-1|NA
CSGGQSTYEQYF
TGCAGCGGCGGACAGAGTACCTACGAGCAGTACTTC
>NA|TRBJ2-3|TRBV5-4|NA
CASSLGRTIADTQYF
TGTGCCAGCAGCTTGGGGAGGACTATCGCAGATACGCAGTATTTT
>NA|TRBJ2-3|TRBV7-6|TRBD2
CASGLEAGLLDTQYF
TGTGCCAGCGGACTCGAAGCGGGGTTGTTAGATACGCAGTATTTT
>NA|TRBJ1-4|TRBV14|NA
CASSRTQGEKLFF
TGTGCCAGCAGCCGTACACAGGGAGAAAAACTGTTTTTT
>NA|TRBJ1-2|TRBV29-1|NA
CSGTGPGYTF
TGCAGCGGCACAGGTCCCGGCTACACCTTC
>NA|TRBJ2-7|TRBV10-3|NA
CAISLGQTQYF
TGTGCCATCAGCCTCGGACAAACGCAGTACTTC
>NA|TRBJ1-2|TRBV5-1|NA
CASSVEGANGYTF
TGCGCCAGCAGTGTAGAAGGGGCAAATGGCTACACCTTC
>NA|TRBJ2-5|TRBV28|TRBD2
CASLAGSGAQYF
TGTGCCAGCTTAGCGGGGTCGGGGGCCCAGTACTTC
>NA|TRBJ2-5|TRBV4-1|TRBD2
CASSPTTSGRETQYF
TGCGCCAGCAGCCCGACGACTAGCGGGCGAGAGACCCAGTACTTC
>NA|TRBJ1-2|TRBV13|TRBD1
CASRGQGNYGYTF
TGTGCCAGCAGAGGACAGGGGAACTATGGCTACACCTTC
>NA|TRBJ2-2|TRBV27|NA
CASSSYTGYDTGELFF
TGTGCCAGCAGTTCGTATACAGGGTACGACACCGGGGAGCTGTTTTTT
>NA|TRBJ1-1|TRBV7-2|TRBD1
CASSELRDRGEAFF
TGTGCCAGCAGCGAACTCCGGGACAGGGGAGAAGCTTTCTTT
>NA|TRBJ1-2|TRBV2|TRBD1
CAGVRGREIYGYTF
TGTGCCGGGGTGAGGGGGCGCGAGATCTATGGCTACACCTTC
>few|TRBJ2-1|TRBV6-4|NA
CASSESSSYNEQFF
TGTGCCAGCAGTGAGTCTAGCTCCTACAATGAGCAGTTCTTC
>NA|TRBJ2-4|TRBV18|TRBD1
CASSPETGGRNIQYF
TGTGCCAGCTCACCGGAGACAGGGGGTCGGAACATTCAGTACTTC
>NA|TRBJ2-2|TRBV7-9|TRBD1
CASSLGDRDAGELFF
TGTGCCAGCAGCTTAGGGGACAGGGATGCCGGGGAGCTGTTTTTT
>NA|TRBJ2-2|TRBV19|NA
CASSTTSANTGELFF
TGTGCCAGTAGCACAACTAGTGCGAACACCGGGGAGCTGTTTTTT
>NA|TRBJ1-2|TRBV9|NA
CASSGSVSVTYGYTF
TGTGCCAGCAGCGGAAGCGTCAGCGTAACCTATGGCTACACCTTC
>NA|TRBJ2-2|TRBV5-1|NA
CASSLVAAAGELFF
TGCGCCAGCAGCTTGGTGGCCGCGGCCGGGGAGCTGTTTTTT
>NA|TRBJ1-5|TRBV7-3|NA
CASSLRYAGTPDDSNQPQHF
TGTGCCAGCAGCTTAAGGTACGCCGGGACTCCGGACGATAGCAATCAGCCCCAGCATTTT
>once|TRBJ2-2|TRBV19|TRBD1
CASSKDRARSTNTGELFF
TGTGCCAGTAGTAAGGACAGGGCGCGATCGACGAACACCGGGGAGCTGTTTTTT
>NA|TRBJ2-2|TRBV5-1|TRBD2
CASSPKARTSLTGELFF
TGCGCCAGCAGCCCCAAAGCCCGGACTAGTCTCACCGGGGAGCTGTTTTTT
>NA|TRBJ1-5|TRBV28|NA
CASSAILGKHNQPQHF
TGTGCCAGCAGTGCCATTTTGGGCAAACACAATCAGCCCCAGCATTTT